The T cell receptor (beta chain) described here comes from a study of blood T cell repertoires in COVID-19 (dated by TCRdb to the early 2020s). Concerning the study at large: The collaborator samples originated in the United States, Italy and Spain and spanned the acute and convalescent phases of COVID-19. The prospective study material was composed of cDNA or gDNA derived from T cells, B-cell-depleted T cells, or PBMCs. The dataset comprised deeply sampled blood TCRbeta repertoires from subjects exposed to, actively infected with, or recovered from COVID-19. The repertoires were made available in a free public database intended to serve as a resource for research on the immune response to SARS-CoV-2. Samples came from the ongoing ImmuneRACE study (first 160 participants) plus 1,254 subjects from 6 global collaborators. Sample metadata almost always included a de-identified subject ID, COVID-19 status, age in years and sex. Where HLA class I and class II types were available, the types were taken from metadata supplied by the sample provider, not from assay-based typing. What the study reported, not specific to this receptor: The amount of clinical and demographic metadata varied by source and participant and was provided uncurated.

V is reduced by 2 bases and J by 9 bases, leaving a spacing of 14 bases between them. Taken from cysteine to phenylalanine, the CDR3 has 14 residues. The entry retains the CDR3 DNA only, 42 bases that are in frame from base 1. The germline V gene encodes CDR1 MNHEY and CDR2 SVGAGI. TCRbeta CDR3 regions were amplified from genomic DNA using the immunoSEQ Assay, a bias-controlled multiplex PCR. For the original study's pipeline: The number of nucleated cells in each sample was estimated from the amplification of reference gene primers within the assay. Sequence reads were collapsed and filtered to measure the absolute abundance of every unique TCRbeta CDR3 rearrangement. For each sample, productive Simpson clonality was calculated as the square root of Simpson's diversity index across productive rearrangements. Here the immuneACCESS table is served through TCRdb, limited to in-frame sequences with V and J called. Missing clones are a known gap in these copies; in checked studies unresolved V genes cover under half, and the rest lacks a known reason. D and trimming come from the DNA, and the V and J calls and clone size come from that table. In all, the sample holds some 260,000 clones, and about four fifths of those were seen once. The top ten hold about 3.4% of the sample.

A note on this clone: Its antigen is not yet known. Qualities for individual bases were not recorded, and no much larger clone is one base off.

Collaborating institutions collected whole blood in K2EDTA tubes following their own protocols. Collaborator samples were shipped for TCRbeta analysis as frozen whole blood, isolated PBMCs, or DNA extracted from either sample type. The origin of this receptor is a woman between 18 and 29 years old with acute or convalescent COVID-19. The specimen sequenced was peripheral blood. The receptor chain draws on TRBV6-5 and TRBJ2-1; a weak D assignment points to TRBD2 (6 bases agree). The encoded CDR3 is CASSYGSGAFEQFF. The nucleotide sequence reads TGTGCCAGCAGTTACGGGTCGGGAGCTTTTGAGCAGTTCTTC.